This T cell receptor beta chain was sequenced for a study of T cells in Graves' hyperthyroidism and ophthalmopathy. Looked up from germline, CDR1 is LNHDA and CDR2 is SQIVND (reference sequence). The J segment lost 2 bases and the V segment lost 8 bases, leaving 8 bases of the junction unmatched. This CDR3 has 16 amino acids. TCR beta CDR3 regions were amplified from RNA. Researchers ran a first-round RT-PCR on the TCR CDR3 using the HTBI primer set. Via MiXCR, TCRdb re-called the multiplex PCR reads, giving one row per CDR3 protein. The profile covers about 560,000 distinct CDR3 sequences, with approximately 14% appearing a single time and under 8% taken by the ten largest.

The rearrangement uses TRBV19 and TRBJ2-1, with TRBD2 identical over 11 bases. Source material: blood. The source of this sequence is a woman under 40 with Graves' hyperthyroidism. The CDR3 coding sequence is TGTGCCAGTGTACTATCGACTAGCGGGACCTACAATGAGCAGTTCTTC. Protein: CASVLSTSGTYNEQFF.